This T cell receptor beta chain comes out of a study of identical twins. Study-level findings and limits: Out-of-frame alpha sequences common to twins exhibited a surplus of low generation probability. Monozygotic twin pairs showed more out-of-frame TCR alpha sharing than models estimated.

From the 5' RACE reads, TCRdb called clonotypes with MiXCR, one entry per CDR3 protein. This table has roughly 240,000 distinct CDR3 sequences, around 6.6% appearing once. V was pared by 6 bases and J by 5 bases, with 4 bases of the junction left unmatched. There are 12 residues in the CDR3. Per the germline V gene, CDR1 is DFQATT and CDR2 is SNEGSKA (reference sequence). As concerns this clonotype: What it recognizes is unknown.

The data also belong to a second study, concerning yellow fever vaccine responses in identical twins. Turning to that study: Among the twins, the vaccine T cell response reportedly seemed partly convergent and partly personalized.

The sequenced sample was memory (CD45RO+) T cells sorted from blood. The rearrangement links TRBV20-1 to TRBJ2-5; 9 nucleotides agree with TRBD1. The source of this sequence is a woman in her late teens or twenties in good health. The CDR3, as DNA: TGCAGTGCAGCGACAGGGGGTGAGACCCAGTACTTC. This translates into CSAATGGETQYF.